The 10 T cell receptor beta chains in this list originate from one sample, sequenced in a study of PD-1 blockade in classical Hodgkin lymphoma. Time point of the sample: cycle 4 day 1 (C4D1), after more than 5 weeks of nivolumab. In every patient, relapse followed autologous stem cell transplantation, while exposure to brentuximab vedotin differed. The authors purified CD4+ T cells from thawed PBMCs by magnetic negative selection. Repertoires were generated with immunoSEQ multiplex PCR, while TCRdb's copy carries only in-frame clones and drops some. The sample consists of some 17,000 clones, about three quarters of them appearing once. This sample comprised CD4+ T cells from blood, obtained before the fourth cycle of nivolumab. Receptor source: a human donor with classical Hodgkin lymphoma.

This clone was picked up a small number of times. The chain recombines TRBV28 with TRBJ2-7; D ambiguous. V lost 4 bases, J lost 7 bases, and 8 bases lay in between. Germline CDR1 reads MDHEN; CDR2 reads SYDVKM. This CDR3 has 11 amino acids. For the CDR3, the DNA is TGTGCCAGCAGTTCCTCTGGGGAGCAGTACTTC. It encodes CASSSSGEQYF.

This clone showed up just a few times. The chain employs TRBV30 and TRBJ1-2; perhaps TRBD1 as D (5 bases). Trimming took off 0 bases at V and 8 bases at J, with 13 bases between the two ends. Germline loops: CDR1 GTSNPN, CDR2 SVGIG (reference sequence). This CDR3 comprises 13 residues. CDR3 in DNA: TGTGCCTGGAGTGTAGGAGGGGCCGGGGGCTACACCTTC. It codes for CAWSVGGAGGYTF.

CDR3 sequence reads: CASSARGAFGQPQHF. Here the CDR3 DNA reads TGTGCCAGCAGTGCACGGGGTGCGTTTGGGCAGCCCCAGCATTTT. The chain links TRBV27 to TRBJ1-5; D not resolved. CDR1 is MNHEY and CDR2 is SMNVEV in the germline V gene (reference sequence). This CDR3 is 15 amino acids long. V dropped 5 bases and J dropped 7 bases, with 18 bases sitting between them.

The V gene is TRBV7-9, the J gene TRBJ2-1; D assignment may be TRBD1 or TRBD2 (5 bases each). The V gene lost 5 bases and the J gene lost 8 bases, with 19 bases spanning the gap. Germline CDR1 is SEHNR and CDR2 is FQNEAQ (reference sequence). The CDR3 consists of 15 residues. The CDR3 nucleotides read TGTGCCAGCAGCCCTGGGACCTCCGTGGTCGATGAGCAGTTCTTC. It yields the protein CASSPGTSVVDEQFF.

The V and J genes are TRBV19 and TRBJ1-5, with 10 bases aligning to TRBD1. V lost 6 bases to trimming and J lost 6 bases; unmatched junction nucleotides: 5. Germline V gene sequence: CDR1 LNHDA, CDR2 SQIVND (reference sequence). The CDR3 has 14 amino acids. The CDR3 reads CASSDRGRAQPQHF. The CDR3 DNA reads TGTGCCAGTAGCGACAGGGGGCGCGCTCAGCCCCAGCATTTT.

This clone was seen a few times. The rearrangement uses TRBV5-1 and TRBJ2-2; TRBD1 matches 8 bases. Germline assignment: CDR1 SGHRS and CDR2 YFSETQ. Losses at the gene ends were 2 bases for V and 2 bases for J; bases not matched to a gene: 8. There are 17 residues in the CDR3. The CDR3 loop reads CASSFGDRTSNTGELFF. As DNA, the CDR3 is TGCGCCAGCAGCTTCGGGGACAGGACGTCTAACACCGGGGAGCTGTTTTTT.

CDR3 DNA sequence: TGTGCCAGCAGCGTGACAGGGCCGGGGACTGAAGCTTTCTTT. It is translated as CASSVTGPGTEAFF. The chain couples TRBV9 to TRBJ1-1, with TRBD1 matching over 7 bases. After removal of 2 bases from V and 5 bases from J, the junction contained 6 bases not matched to a gene. The germline CDR1 and CDR2 sequences are SGDLS and YYNGEE. The CDR3 has 14 amino acids.

The gene calls are TRBV6-5 and TRBJ2-3, with 12 bases lining up with TRBD2. After removal of 4 bases from V and 13 bases from J, the junction contained 9 bases not matched to a gene. The CDR3 has 14 residues. Germline CDR1 and CDR2: MNHEY and SVGAGI. The CDR3: CASSSPTSGSFEYF. The CDR3 nucleotides are TGTGCCAGCAGTTCCCCGACTAGCGGGAGCTTCGAGTATTTT.

The gene calls are TRBV4-2 and TRBJ2-7; 9 bases are a match to TRBD1. V shed 3 bases and J 2 bases; nucleotides not matched to a gene: 2. Germline loops: CDR1 LGHNA, CDR2 YNFKEQ. This CDR3 has 14 amino acids. In DNA form, the CDR3 reads TGTGCCAGCAGCCATGGGACAGGGACCTACGAGCAGTACTTC. Its translation: CASSHGTGTYEQYF.

The V gene is TRBV5-8, the J gene TRBJ2-7, with D tentatively TRBD2 (5 bases). The CDR3 covers 14 residues. Trimming took 4 bases from V and 4 from J, leaving 15 bases between them. CDR1 SGHTS and CDR2 YDEGEE come from the germline V gene. The CDR3 here is CASSPRVVGYEQYF. CDR3 nucleotide sequence: TGTGCCAGCAGCCCGCGGGTGGTAGGGTACGAGCAGTACTTC.